The source of this T cell receptor (beta chain) is a study of identical twins. Study findings and constraints: For zero-insertion analyses, partial confounding could come from invariant MAIT and iNKT cells.

One entry per CDR3 protein results from TCRdb running MiXCR on the 5' RACE reads. The table has some 1,700,000 distinct CDR3 sequences, about 32% seen once; the top ten hold more than 0.25%. The CDR3 totals 14 residues. V gave up 0 bases and J gave up 0 bases, with 3 bases separating them. Germline loops: CDR1 SGHRS, CDR2 YFSETQ. This clonotype was counted ten times or more. Its specificity is not known. This TCR came from a newborn girl in good health. The chain combines TRBV5-1 with TRBJ1-4; D not certain. Material for sequencing was cord blood. CDR3 nucleotide sequence: TGCGCCAGCAGCTTGGCAGCAACTAATGAAAAACTGTTTTTT. Encoded protein: CASSLAATNEKLFF. Full variable domain (outside the CDR3, taken from reference TRBV5-1 and TRBJ1-4): KAGVTQTPRYLIKTRGQQVTLSCSPISGHRSVSWYQQTPGQGLQFLFEYFSETQRNKGNFPGRFSGRQFSNSRSEMNVSTLELGDSALYLCASSLAATNEKLFFGSGTQLSVL.